This is a list of T cell receptor beta chains from one sample in a study of shared clonotypes between healthy human individuals. Produced via immunoSEQ multiplex PCR; TCRdb's table is partial and in-frame only. The sample has about 2.3 million clones; about nine tenths are singletons. The sample taken for sequencing was naive CD4+ T cells from PBMCs. All receptors come from a man aged 18-30 years in good health. Some clones in this sample may be carry-over from other donors' samples. CDR3s leave out the opening cysteine and the closing phenylalanine or tryptophan. Fields, in order: V gene, J gene, CDR3 protein.

v_gene: TRBV5-1; j_gene: TRBJ2-2; CDR3aa: ASSALAGDNTGELF
v_gene: TRBV7-9; j_gene: TRBJ2-7; CDR3aa: ASSPRTAYEQY
v_gene: TRBV11-2; j_gene: TRBJ2-2; CDR3aa: ASSHVGSREVSMAGELF
v_gene: TRBV6-5; j_gene: TRBJ2-2; CDR3aa: ASSRQTATGELF
v_gene: TRBV7-9; j_gene: TRBJ2-1; CDR3aa: ASSLRLDSPYNEQF
v_gene: TRBV9; j_gene: TRBJ1-1; CDR3aa: ASSVGGRPTEAF
v_gene: TRBV5-3; j_gene: TRBJ1-1; CDR3aa: ASSTKAGDTEAF
v_gene: TRBV7-6; j_gene: TRBJ1-4; CDR3aa: ASSARNEKLF
v_gene: TRBV6-5; j_gene: TRBJ2-7; CDR3aa: ASSLSGGPYEQY
v_gene: TRBV5-1; j_gene: TRBJ1-2; CDR3aa: ASSTTSGADNYGYT
v_gene: TRBV30; j_gene: TRBJ1-1; CDR3aa: AWNGQGAGNTEAF
v_gene: TRBV4-1; j_gene: TRBJ2-7; CDR3aa: ASSRDGYEQY
v_gene: TRBV6-5; j_gene: TRBJ1-2; CDR3aa: ASSYARGQGWGYT
v_gene: TRBV9; j_gene: TRBJ1-5; CDR3aa: ASSPGYSNQPQH
v_gene: TRBV7-3; j_gene: TRBJ2-1; CDR3aa: ASSPSAMVAGVIGEQF
v_gene: TRBV6-5; j_gene: TRBJ1-4; CDR3aa: ASSQHGGNNEKLF
v_gene: TRBV5-1; j_gene: TRBJ1-1; CDR3aa: ASSSSRNPTEAF
v_gene: TRBV20-1; j_gene: TRBJ1-1; CDR3aa: SARDVPEAF
v_gene: TRBV11-3; j_gene: TRBJ2-1; CDR3aa: ASSLDIGAGPNEQF
v_gene: TRBV5-5; j_gene: TRBJ1-5; CDR3aa: ASSTSGENQPQH
v_gene: TRBV19; j_gene: TRBJ2-3; CDR3aa: ASSRTGTGSWGTDTQY
v_gene: TRBV7-2; j_gene: TRBJ2-1; CDR3aa: ASSVLWTSGRDEQF
v_gene: TRBV2; j_gene: TRBJ1-4; CDR3aa: ASSGDRSNEKLF
v_gene: TRBV5-1; j_gene: TRBJ1-1; CDR3aa: ASSLEDRATEAF
v_gene: TRBV7-3; j_gene: TRBJ2-3; CDR3aa: ASSSGRSGGEY
v_gene: TRBV6-5; j_gene: TRBJ1-1; CDR3aa: ASKVFHNFYAEAF
v_gene: TRBV5-1; j_gene: TRBJ2-2; CDR3aa: ATRLTNTGELF
v_gene: TRBV30; j_gene: TRBJ2-1; CDR3aa: AWRQGGSYNEQF
v_gene: TRBV25-1; j_gene: TRBJ1-5; CDR3aa: ASRADEGQGPQH
v_gene: TRBV5-5; j_gene: TRBJ2-2; CDR3aa: ASSLFGETGRSGELF
v_gene: TRBV2; j_gene: TRBJ1-2; CDR3aa: ASSEDVDYYGYT
v_gene: TRBV30; j_gene: TRBJ1-3; CDR3aa: AWSVDNSGNTIY
v_gene: TRBV5-1; j_gene: TRBJ2-7; CDR3aa: ASSLAPGQGGGEQY
v_gene: TRBV19; j_gene: TRBJ1-1; CDR3aa: ASKQGDTEAF
v_gene: TRBV28; j_gene: TRBJ2-5; CDR3aa: ASSLGLAGGETQY
v_gene: TRBV7-2; j_gene: TRBJ1-5; CDR3aa: ASSSETVNRYRSNQPQH
v_gene: TRBV29-1; j_gene: TRBJ2-7; CDR3aa: SVSGTVTTYEQY
v_gene: TRBV9; j_gene: TRBJ1-3; CDR3aa: ASSTRQSSGNTIY
v_gene: TRBV7-9; j_gene: TRBJ2-5; CDR3aa: ASSPRGQREGRQQETQY
v_gene: TRBV9; j_gene: TRBJ2-5; CDR3aa: ASSVAGGGSLETQY
v_gene: TRBV11-2; j_gene: TRBJ2-7; CDR3aa: ASSLGIRDQPEG
v_gene: TRBV18; j_gene: TRBJ2-3; CDR3aa: ASSPSSGGPDTQY
v_gene: TRBV5-1; j_gene: TRBJ2-7; CDR3aa: ASSLGGSSGRSRSYEQY
v_gene: TRBV7-6; j_gene: TRBJ1-1; CDR3aa: ASSQIGGGGETEAF
v_gene: TRBV29-1; j_gene: TRBJ1-1; CDR3aa: SVSGTGRTEAF
v_gene: TRBV19; j_gene: TRBJ2-7; CDR3aa: ASSSVGSYEQY
v_gene: TRBV19; j_gene: TRBJ2-7; CDR3aa: ASSMLQFYEQY
v_gene: TRBV9; j_gene: TRBJ2-3; CDR3aa: ASSEGLATDTQY
v_gene: TRBV15; j_gene: TRBJ1-5; CDR3aa: ATSIASGTQNQPQH
v_gene: TRBV4-3; j_gene: TRBJ2-3; CDR3aa: ASSQDPAGGPRDTQY
v_gene: TRBV18; j_gene: TRBJ2-3; CDR3aa: ASSPFRLAVTDTQY